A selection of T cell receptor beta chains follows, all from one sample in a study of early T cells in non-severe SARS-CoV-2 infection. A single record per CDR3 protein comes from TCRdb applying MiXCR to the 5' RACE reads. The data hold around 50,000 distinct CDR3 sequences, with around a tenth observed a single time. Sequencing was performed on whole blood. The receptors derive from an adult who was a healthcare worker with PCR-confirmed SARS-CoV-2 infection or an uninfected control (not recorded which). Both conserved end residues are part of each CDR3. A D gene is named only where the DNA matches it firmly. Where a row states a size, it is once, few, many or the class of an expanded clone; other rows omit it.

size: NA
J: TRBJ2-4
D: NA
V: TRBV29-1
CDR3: CSGTGLKNIQYF
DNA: TGCAGCGGAACAGGGCTCAAAAACATTCAGTACTTC

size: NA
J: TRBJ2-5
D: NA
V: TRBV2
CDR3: CASRALRGTGETQYF
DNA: TGTGCCAGCAGGGCCCTCCGAGGGACTGGAGAGACCCAGTACTTC

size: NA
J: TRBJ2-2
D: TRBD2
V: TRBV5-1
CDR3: CASSHGTSGYAGELFF
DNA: TGCGCCAGCAGCCACGGGACTAGCGGGTACGCCGGGGAGCTGTTTTTT

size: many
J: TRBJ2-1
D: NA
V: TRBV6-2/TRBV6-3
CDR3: CASSKGAPGAYNEQFF
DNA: TGTGCCAGCAGCAAAGGGGCTCCGGGTGCCTACAATGAGCAGTTCTTC

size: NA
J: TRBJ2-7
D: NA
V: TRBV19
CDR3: CASSMGRTYEQYF
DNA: TGTGCCAGTAGTATGGGACGGACCTACGAGCAGTACTTC

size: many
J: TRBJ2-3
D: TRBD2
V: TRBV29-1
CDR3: CSVEPPGGADTQYF
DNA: TGCAGCGTTGAACCGCCGGGAGGTGCAGATACGCAGTATTTT

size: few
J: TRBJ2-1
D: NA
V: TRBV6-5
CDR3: CASSPLANAYNEQFF
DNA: TGTGCCAGCAGCCCCCTAGCCAACGCATACAATGAGCAGTTCTTC

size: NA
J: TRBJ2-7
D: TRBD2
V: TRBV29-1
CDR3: CSVDTGLAGVGEQYF
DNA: TGCAGCGTTGATACAGGTCTAGCGGGAGTAGGAGAGCAGTACTTC

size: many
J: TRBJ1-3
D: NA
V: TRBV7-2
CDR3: CASSLIGGLGNTIYF
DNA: TGTGCCAGCAGCTTAATAGGGGGACTCGGAAACACCATATATTTT

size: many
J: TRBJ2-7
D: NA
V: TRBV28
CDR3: CASSPPLGSSYEQYF
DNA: TGTGCCAGCAGTCCCCCACTTGGGAGCTCCTACGAGCAGTACTTC

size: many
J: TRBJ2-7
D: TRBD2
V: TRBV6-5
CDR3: CASSYSGAGVYEQYF
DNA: TGTGCCAGCAGTTACTCGGGAGCGGGAGTATACGAGCAGTACTTC

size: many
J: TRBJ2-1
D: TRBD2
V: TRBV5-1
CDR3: CASSLGTSGYYNEQFF
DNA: TGCGCCAGCAGCTTGGGTACTAGCGGATACTACAATGAGCAGTTCTTC

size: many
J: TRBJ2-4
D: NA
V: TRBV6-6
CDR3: CASSYDTHYTKNIQYF
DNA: TGTGCCAGCAGTTACGATACCCACTACACCAAAAACATTCAGTACTTC

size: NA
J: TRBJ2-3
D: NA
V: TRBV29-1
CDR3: CSVPTGSPDTQYF
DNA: TGCAGCGTACCCACAGGGTCCCCAGATACGCAGTATTTT

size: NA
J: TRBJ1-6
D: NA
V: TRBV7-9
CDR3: CASSLNGSPLHF
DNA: TGTGCCAGCAGCTTGAATGGTTCACCCCTCCACTTT

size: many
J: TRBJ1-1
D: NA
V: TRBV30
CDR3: CAWSGGMNTEAFF
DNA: TGTGCCTGGAGTGGGGGAATGAACACTGAAGCTTTCTTT

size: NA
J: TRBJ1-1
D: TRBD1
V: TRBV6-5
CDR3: CASSRQGGEAFF
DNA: TGTGCCAGCAGCCGACAGGGGGGAGAAGCTTTCTTT

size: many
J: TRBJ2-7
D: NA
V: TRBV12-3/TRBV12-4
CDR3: CASSLHGTGYEQYF
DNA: TGTGCCAGCAGTCTCCACGGCACAGGCTACGAGCAGTACTTC

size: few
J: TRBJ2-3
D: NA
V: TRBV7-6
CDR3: CASSLLGQGRTDTQYF
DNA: TGTGCCAGCAGCTTACTGGGCCAGGGGAGGACAGATACGCAGTATTTT

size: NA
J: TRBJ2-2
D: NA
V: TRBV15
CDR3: CATSRDYATSNTGELFF
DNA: TGTGCCACCAGCAGAGATTACGCGACGTCGAACACCGGGGAGCTGTTTTTT

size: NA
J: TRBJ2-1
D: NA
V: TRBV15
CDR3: CATSSSTIGFYNEQFF
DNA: TGTGCCACCAGCTCTTCGACTATAGGCTTCTACAATGAGCAGTTCTTC

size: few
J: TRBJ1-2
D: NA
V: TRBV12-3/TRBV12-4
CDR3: CASSFRQGYYGYTF
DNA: TGTGCCAGCAGTTTTCGGCAGGGCTACTATGGCTACACCTTC

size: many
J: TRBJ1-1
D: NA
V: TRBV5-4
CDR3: CASSLRKGPEAFF
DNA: TGTGCCAGCAGCTTGAGGAAAGGGCCTGAAGCTTTCTTT

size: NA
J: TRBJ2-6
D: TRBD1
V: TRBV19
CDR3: CASSGRTGRKANVLTF
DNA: TGTGCCAGTAGTGGGAGGACAGGGCGTAAGGCCAACGTCCTGACTTTC

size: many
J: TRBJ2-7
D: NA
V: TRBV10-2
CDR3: CASSGAEGREQYF
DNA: TGCGCCAGCAGTGGGGCAGAGGGTCGCGAGCAGTACTTC

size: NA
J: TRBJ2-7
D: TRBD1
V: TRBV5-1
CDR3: CASSSKDRVYEQYF
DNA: TGCGCCAGCAGCTCAAAGGACAGGGTCTACGAGCAGTACTTC

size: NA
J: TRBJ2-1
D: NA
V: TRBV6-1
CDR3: CASPEGGNEQFF
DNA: TGTGCCAGCCCTGAAGGGGGCAATGAGCAGTTCTTC

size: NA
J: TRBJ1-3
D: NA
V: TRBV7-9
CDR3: CASSLALVRGGSSGNTIYF
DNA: TGTGCCAGCAGCTTAGCGCTGGTCCGTGGCGGGAGCTCTGGAAACACCATATATTTT

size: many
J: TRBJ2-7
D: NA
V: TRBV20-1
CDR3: CSARDQAGTTGYEQYF
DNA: TGCAGTGCTAGAGATCAGGCAGGAACGACGGGCTACGAGCAGTACTTC

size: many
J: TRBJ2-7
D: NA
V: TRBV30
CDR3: CAWSLVPSGTGEQYF
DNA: TGTGCCTGGAGCCTCGTCCCTAGTGGGACGGGGGAGCAGTACTTC

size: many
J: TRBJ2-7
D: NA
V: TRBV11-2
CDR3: CASSLTGTPWEQYF
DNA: TGTGCCAGCAGCCTTACCGGGACTCCGTGGGAGCAGTACTTC

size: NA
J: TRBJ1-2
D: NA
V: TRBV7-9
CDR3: CASSSPGQLNYGYTF
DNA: TGTGCCAGCAGCTCCCCTGGACAGCTTAACTATGGCTACACCTTC

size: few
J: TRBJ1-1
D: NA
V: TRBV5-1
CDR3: CASSLGQINTEAFF
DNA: TGCGCCAGCAGCCTAGGACAGATAAACACTGAAGCTTTCTTT

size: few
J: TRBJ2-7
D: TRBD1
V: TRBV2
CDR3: CASSDPGQGGYEQYF
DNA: TGTGCCAGCAGTGACCCGGGACAGGGGGGCTACGAGCAGTACTTC

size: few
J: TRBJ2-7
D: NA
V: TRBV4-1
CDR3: CASSTAAAEYEQYF
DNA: TGCGCCAGCAGTACCGCGGCGGCAGAATACGAGCAGTACTTC

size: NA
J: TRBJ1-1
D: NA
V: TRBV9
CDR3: CASSGAQGLNTEAFF
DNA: TGTGCCAGCAGCGGGGCACAGGGATTGAACACTGAAGCTTTCTTT

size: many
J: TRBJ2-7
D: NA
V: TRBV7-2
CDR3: CASMGGGPYEQYF
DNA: TGTGCCAGCATGGGTGGGGGGCCCTACGAGCAGTACTTC

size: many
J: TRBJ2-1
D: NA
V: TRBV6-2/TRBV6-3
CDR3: CASSPWDFHNEQFF
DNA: TGTGCCAGCAGCCCCTGGGACTTTCACAATGAGCAGTTCTTC

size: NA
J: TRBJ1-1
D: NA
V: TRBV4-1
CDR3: CASSQVGEWTEAFF
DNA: TGCGCCAGCAGCCAAGTTGGGGAATGGACTGAAGCTTTCTTT

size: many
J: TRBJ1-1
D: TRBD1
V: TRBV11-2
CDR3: CASSLGTGWTEAFF
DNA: TGTGCCAGCAGCTTAGGGACAGGGTGGACTGAAGCTTTCTTT

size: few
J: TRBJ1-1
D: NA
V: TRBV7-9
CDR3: CASRQPGGEGNTEAFF
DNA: TGTGCCAGCAGACAACCAGGAGGCGAGGGGAACACTGAAGCTTTCTTT

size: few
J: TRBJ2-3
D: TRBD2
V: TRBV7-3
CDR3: CASSKSGLSLTDTQYF
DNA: TGTGCCAGCAGCAAATCGGGACTATCCCTCACAGATACGCAGTATTTT